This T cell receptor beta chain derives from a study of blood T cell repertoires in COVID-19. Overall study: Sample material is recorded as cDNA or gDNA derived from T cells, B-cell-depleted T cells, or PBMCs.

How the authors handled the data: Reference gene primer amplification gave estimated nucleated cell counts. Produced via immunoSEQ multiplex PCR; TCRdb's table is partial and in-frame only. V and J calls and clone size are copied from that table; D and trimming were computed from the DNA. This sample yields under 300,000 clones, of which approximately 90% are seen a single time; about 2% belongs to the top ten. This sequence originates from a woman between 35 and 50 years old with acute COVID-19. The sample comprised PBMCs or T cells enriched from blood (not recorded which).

As DNA, the CDR3 is TGTGCCAGCAGCCCTACCAGGACAGGGTGGGAGGAAAAACTGTTTTTT. It codes for CASSPTRTGWEEKLFF. This chain connects TRBV3-1 (or the pseudogene TRBV3-2) to TRBJ1-4, with 8 bases lining up with TRBD1. This CDR3 is built from 16 residues. Unmatched junction bases numbered 12, after V lost 4 bases and J lost 8 bases. Germline values: CDR1 LGHDT, CDR2 YNNKEL (reference sequence).